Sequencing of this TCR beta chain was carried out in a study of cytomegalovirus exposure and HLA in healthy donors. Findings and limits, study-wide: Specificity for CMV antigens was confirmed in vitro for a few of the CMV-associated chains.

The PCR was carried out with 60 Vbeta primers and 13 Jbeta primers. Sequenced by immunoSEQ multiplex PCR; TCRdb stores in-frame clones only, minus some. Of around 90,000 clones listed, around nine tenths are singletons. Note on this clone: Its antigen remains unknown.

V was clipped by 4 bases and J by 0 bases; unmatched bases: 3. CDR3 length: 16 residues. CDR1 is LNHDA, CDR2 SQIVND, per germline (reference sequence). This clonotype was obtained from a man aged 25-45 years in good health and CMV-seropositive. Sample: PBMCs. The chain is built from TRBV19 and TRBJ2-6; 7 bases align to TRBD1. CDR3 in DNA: TGTGCCAGTAGTACCAACAGGGGCTCTGGGGCCAACGTCCTGACTTTC. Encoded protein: CASSTNRGSGANVLTF. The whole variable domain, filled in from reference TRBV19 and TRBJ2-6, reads DGGITQSPKYLFRKEGQNVTLSCEQNLNHDAMYWYRQDPGQGLRLIYYSQIVNDFQKGDIAEGYSVSREKKESFPLTVTSAQKNPTAFYLCASSTNRGSGANVLTFGAGSRLTVL.